These 15 T cell receptor beta chains were sequenced from one sample in a study of T-cell memory formation after mild COVID-19 (dated by TCRdb to the early 2020s). The protocol used for the library was 5' RACE. For sequencing, an Illumina NovaSeq 6000 was employed. The public reads were reanalyzed by TCRdb: fastp trimming at Q25, MiXCR alignment, in-frame beta chains only. Every entry covers one CDR3 protein and lists the most common genes and DNA from its rows. The sample records 300,000 to 350,000 distinct CDR3 sequences, over 11% of which are singletons. The top ten clones comprise 21% of the sample. Sequencing used PBMCs or a T cell subset sorted from them (not recorded which). The source is a man between 18 and 35 years old who had mild COVID-19 (a few samples of this study predate the infection). The sample titles of this study are shuffled in the database, so cell type and time point are left out; the donor was told from shared clones.

Many counts were recorded for this clonotype. The chain combines TRBV21-1 with TRBJ2-6; TRBD1, the table's D call, lacks a check against the DNA. TRBV21-1 constitutes a pseudogene. The CDR3 extends over 18 amino acids. The CDR3 is CASRKSTGRLSGANVLTF. The CDR3 DNA follows: TGTGCCAGCAGGAAATCTACGGGACGCCTCTCTGGGGCCAACGTCCTGACTTTC.

This clonotype showed up just a few times. The chain is built from TRBV6-2 or TRBV6-3 and TRBJ2-1, with 7 bases fitting TRBD2. With V trimmed by 7 bases and J by 9 bases, 9 bases remained unmatched. Germline CDR1 MNHEY, CDR2 SVGEGT. The CDR3 length is 13 residues. For the CDR3, the DNA is TGTGCCAGCACGACGGGCGGGGGTGGTGAGCAGTTCTTC. Its translation is CASTTGGGGEQFF.

This chain joins TRBV10-3 and TRBJ1-3, with unresolved D. Trimming removed 1 base at V and 0 bases at J, with 10 bases between. Germline-derived CDR1 and CDR2 are ENHRY and SYGVKD. The CDR3 consists of 16 residues. The CDR3: CAISELPGVSGNTIYF. The CDR3 nucleotides read TGTGCCATCAGTGAGTTACCGGGAGTCTCTGGAAACACCATATATTTT.

This clonotype was counted many times. This chain connects TRBV6-2 or TRBV6-3 to TRBJ1-5, with a tentative D call TRBD1 (6 bases). This CDR3 spans 13 amino acids. The germline CDR1 and CDR2 sequences are MNHEY and SVGEGT. V lost 5 bases and J lost 4, with 9 bases in between. CDR3 DNA: TGTGCCAGCAGTGACAGGAGTAATCAGCCCCAGCATTTT. It translates to CASSDRSNQPQHF.

This clonotype was observed many times. The rearrangement links TRBV7-9 to TRBJ2-3; perhaps D is TRBD1 or TRBD2 (6 bases each). Looked up from germline, CDR1 is SEHNR and CDR2 is FQNEAQ (reference sequence). The CDR3 runs to 16 residues. The ends were cut back, 7 bases at V and 4 bases at J, with 21 bases in the middle. CDR3 sequence: CASNPGDGGRADTQYF. The DNA of the CDR3 is TGTGCCAGCAACCCCGGGGACGGGGGCCGGGCAGATACGCAGTATTTT. The full variable domain, rest sourced from reference TRBV7-9 and TRBJ2-3, is DTGVSQNPRHKITKRGQNVTFRCDPISEHNRLYWYRQTLGQGPEFLTYFQNEAQLEKSRLLSDRFSAERPKGSFSTLEIQRTEQGDSAMYLCASNPGDGGRADTQYFGPGTRLTVL.

The table lists this clonotype with a few counts. V usage is TRBV18 and J usage is TRBJ1-1; no reliable D call. CDR3 length: 13 residues. Between the trimmed V and J ends, which lost 5 bases and 1 base, there was a span of 8 bases. Germline V gene lookup returns CDR1 KGHSH and CDR2 LQKENI. CDR3 DNA sequence: TGTGCCAGCTCAGGGGATGGGAACACTGAAGCTTTCTTT. Translation: CASSGDGNTEAFF.

This clonotype was counted between two and nine times. The chain has TRBV1 and TRBJ1-1. TRBV1 has pseudogene status. The CDR3 totals 17 residues. CDR3 amino acids: CTSSQDLSARMNTEAFF. The CDR3 region has the DNA TGCACCAGCAGCCAAGATCTCTCGGCCAGGATGAACACTGAAGCTTTCTTT.

This clonotype came up a few times. The V gene is TRBV7-2, the J gene TRBJ1-5, with 8 bases lining up with TRBD1. This CDR3 is 14 amino acids long. Germline V gene data show CDR1 as SGHTA and CDR2 as FQGNSA. V trimming: 5 bases; J trimming: 6 bases; junction bases outside the gene matches: 6. The CDR3 region has the DNA TGTGCCAGCAGCACGGACAGGGTGACTCAGCCCCAGCATTTT. Its protein product is CASSTDRVTQPQHF.

The chain employs TRBV5-1 and TRBJ1-5; D is undetermined. The V end was cut by 0 bases, the J end by 4 bases, with 11 bases between. From germline, CDR1 is SGHRS and CDR2 YFSETQ. The CDR3 length is 15 residues. CDR3 sequence: CASSLDSGANQPQHF. The CDR3 DNA sequence: TGCGCCAGCAGCTTGGATTCGGGTGCAAATCAGCCCCAGCATTTT.

The chain joins TRBV7-2 to TRBJ1-3; a possible D gene is TRBD1 (5 bases). CDR1 and CDR2 (germline): SGHTA, FQGNSA. V dropped 2 bases and J dropped 2 bases, with 7 bases sitting between them. The CDR3 length is 14 residues. CDR3 loop: CASSLRGAGNTIYF. The CDR3 nucleotides read TGTGCCAGCAGCTTACGGGGGGCTGGAAACACCATATATTTT.

A few counts support this clonotype. V usage is TRBV5-1 and J usage is TRBJ2-5, with D perhaps matching TRBD2 (6 bases). The V gene lost 4 bases and the J gene lost 3 bases, with 13 bases spanning the gap. The germline V gene encodes CDR1 SGHRS and CDR2 YFSETQ. The CDR3 has 14 amino acids. CDR3 protein: CASSPLSGEETQYF. The CDR3 DNA is TGCGCCAGCAGCCCATTATCGGGGGAAGAGACCCAGTACTTC.

This clonotype has more than one count but fewer than ten. The J gene is TRBJ2-1, the V gene TRBV6-2 or TRBV6-3; 9 positions agree with TRBD2. The CDR3 has 17 amino acids. The germline V gene has CDR1 MNHEY and CDR2 SVGEGT. After removal of 0 bases from V and 3 bases from J, the junction contained 6 bases not matched to a gene. CDR3 coding DNA: TGTGCCAGCAGTTACTCTCTGCTAGCGGGGAACTACAATGAGCAGTTCTTC. Translated: CASSYSLLAGNYNEQFF.

This clonotype was observed many times. The chain links TRBV12-3 or TRBV12-4 to TRBJ2-1; perhaps TRBD2 as D (5 bases). CDR3 size: 11 residues. V gave up 10 bases and J gave up 7 bases, with 11 bases separating them. The CDR3 DNA reads as TGTGCCACTGCGGGTTATAATGAGCAGTTCTTC. Translated: CATAGYNEQFF.

The J gene is TRBJ1-1, the V gene TRBV13; D unclear. The CDR3 spans 11 residues. CDR1 is PRHDT, CDR2 FYEKMQ, per germline (reference sequence). V was clipped by 4 bases and J by 6 bases, with 6 bases between them. The CDR3 is CASSSGSEAFF. The DNA for the CDR3 is TGTGCCAGCAGCTCTGGGTCTGAAGCTTTCTTT.

The gene calls are TRBV12-3 or TRBV12-4 and TRBJ2-7; 9 bases align to TRBD1. Trimming at V came to 5 bases and at J to 2 bases, leaving 4 bases not matched to a gene. CDR3 length: 14 residues. CDR3 in amino acids: CASSTRDRAYEQYV. As DNA, the CDR3 is TGTGCCAGCAGTACCCGGGACAGGGCCTACGAGCAGTACGTC.